The sequence of this TCR beta chain was determined in a study of Tregs in tolerant kidney transplant recipients. General observations from the study: Validation in larger populations is needed because few patients were studied. Expanding Tregs on activated donor B cells appeared to best identify donor-specific TCRbeta clones.

J lost 6 bases, V lost 0 bases, and 3 bases had no gene match. Per the germline V gene, CDR1 is SGHRS and CDR2 is YFSETQ. The CDR3 is 15 amino acids. CD4+CD25+CD127- Tregs, CD4+CD25- non-Tregs, CD4 and CD8 cells were sorted. Generated by immunoSEQ multiplex PCR, the TCRdb table keeps only in-frame clones and is missing some. The top ten clones hold around 0.61% of a sample with hundreds of thousands of clones, roughly four fifths of them seen once. In the case of this clone: What it recognizes is unknown.

The chain couples TRBV5-1 to TRBJ1-6, with TRBD1 identical over 7 bases. The sample comprised CD4+ T cells from blood. This sequence was found in a human donor in good health. The DNA of the CDR3 is TGCGCCAGCAGCTTGGGACAGGGCTCTAATTCACCCCTCCACTTT. As protein: CASSLGQGSNSPLHF. The full variable domain, in which reference TRBV5-1 and TRBJ1-6 provide the parts outside the CDR3, is KAGVTQTPRYLIKTRGQQVTLSCSPISGHRSVSWYQQTPGQGLQFLFEYFSETQRNKGNFPGRFSGRQFSNSRSEMNVSTLELGDSALYLCASSLGQGSNSPLHFGNGTRLTVT.